A selection of T cell receptor beta chains follows, all from one sample in a study of T cells after yellow fever vaccination. TCRdb reprocessed the 5' RACE reads via MiXCR and lists one record per CDR3 protein. The sample records under 300,000 distinct CDR3 sequences, roughly 7.2% being singletons. Sequencing used CD4+ T cells sorted from PBMCs, obtained 15 days after the yellow fever booster vaccination. Receptors originate from a man aged 25-40 years who received the YFV17D yellow fever vaccine. Both conserved end residues are part of each CDR3. The D gene is left open where the match is weak. Clone size appears in some rows only: once, few, many, or a class for an expanded clone.

V gene	clone size	J gene	D gene	CDR3 DNA	CDR3 protein
TRBV7-2	many	TRBJ2-7	.	TGTGCCAGCAGCCTCTCGTGGGGAGAGCAGTACTTC	CASSLSWGEQYF
TRBV24-1	many	TRBJ1-1	TRBD1	TGTGCCACCAGTGAACGACAGGGCGGCACTGAAGCTTTCTTT	CATSERQGGTEAFF
TRBV6-5	few	TRBJ2-3	.	TGTGCCAGCAGTTCGTTCTCTGGCACAGATACGCAGTATTTT	CASSSFSGTDTQYF
TRBV7-6	many	TRBJ1-1	.	TGTGCCAGCAGCTTAGAGGGGATCTTCTCTGAAGCTTTCTTT	CASSLEGIFSEAFF
TRBV7-3	.	TRBJ2-3	TRBD2	TGTGCCAGCAGCGTTAGCGGGAGAACAGTTACGCAGTATTTT	CASSVSGRTVTQYF
TRBV10-3	.	TRBJ2-3	.	TGTGCCATCAGTGACCCGGGTTTCACAGATACGCAGTATTTT	CAISDPGFTDTQYF
TRBV5-4	few	TRBJ2-7	.	TGTGCCAGCAGCGCTATAAGGGGAAATTCCCACGAGCAGTACTTC	CASSAIRGNSHEQYF
TRBV6-2/TRBV6-3	few	TRBJ2-7	.	TGTGCCAGCAGGACACGGGGCCACTACGAGCAGTACTTC	CASRTRGHYEQYF
TRBV19	.	TRBJ2-3	.	TGTGCCAGTTGTGGCACAGGGTTTGGTACGCAGTATTTT	CASCGTGFGTQYF
TRBV5-6	few	TRBJ2-7	.	TGTGCCAGCAGGAGACCGGGTCCCTCCTACGAGCAGTACTTC	CASRRPGPSYEQYF
TRBV10-3	many	TRBJ2-3	TRBD2	TGTGCCACTAGCGGGACAAGAACTAGCACAGATACGCAGTATTTT	CATSGTRTSTDTQYF
TRBV5-1	many	TRBJ2-1	.	TGCGCCAGCAGCTTAGGCAATGAGCAGTTCTTC	CASSLGNEQFF
TRBV20-1	.	TRBJ2-1	TRBD2	TGCTGTGCCCCGCGTACTAGCGGGAGAGTATACAATGAGCAGTTCTTC	CCAPRTSGRVYNEQFF
TRBV20-1	many	TRBJ1-1	TRBD1	TGCAGTGCTAGAGATGGGACAGCGAACACTGAAGCTTTCTTT	CSARDGTANTEAFF
TRBV5-1	many	TRBJ2-3	.	TGCGCCAGCAATGAAGCGTTAGCAGATACGCAGTATTTT	CASNEALADTQYF
TRBV11-1	few	TRBJ2-3	.	TGTGCCAGCAGCTTAGCGGCAGCAGATAGTAGGTTTTTT	CASSLAAADSRFF
TRBV6-2/TRBV6-3	many	TRBJ2-5	TRBD1	TGTGCCAGCGGACAGGGAGAGACCCAGTACTTC	CASGQGETQYF
TRBV7-2	many	TRBJ2-4	.	TGTGCCAGCAGCGCTGACTCAGCCAAAAACATTCAGTACTTC	CASSADSAKNIQYF
TRBV28	many	TRBJ2-4	TRBD2	TGTGCCAGCAGTACAACCGGACTAGCCGCCAAAAACATTCAGTACTTC	CASSTTGLAAKNIQYF
TRBV28	.	TRBJ2-7	.	TGTGCCAGCACTTTAGAGGGTCGGGGGTCCTACGAGCAGTACTTC	CASTLEGRGSYEQYF
TRBV7-2	.	TRBJ2-7	TRBD2	TGTGCCAGCAGCTATAGCGGGAAGACCCCCTACGAGCAGTACTTC	CASSYSGKTPYEQYF
TRBV28	many	TRBJ2-2	.	TGTGCCAGCAGTTCCCTCGGGGTCGGAACCGGGGAGCTGTTTTTT	CASSSLGVGTGELFF
TRBV7-9	many	TRBJ1-1	TRBD1	TGTGCCAGCAGCTTAGCAGGGGGCTATACTGAAGCTTTCTTT	CASSLAGGYTEAFF
TRBV3-1	few	TRBJ2-3	TRBD2	TGTGCCAGCAGCCAAAGGGCTCCTAGCGGGAGTAGTGCAGATACGCAGTATTTT	CASSQRAPSGSSADTQYF
TRBV27	.	TRBJ2-7	.	TGTGCCAGCAGGCTTAGTTTATTGGGAGACTCCTACGAGCAGTACTTC	CASRLSLLGDSYEQYF
TRBV7-2	few	TRBJ2-3	.	TGTGCCAGCAGTTTTTCTCGACTAGGCACAGATACGCAGTATTTT	CASSFSRLGTDTQYF
TRBV5-1	.	TRBJ1-2	TRBD1	TGCGCCAGCAGCCCCGGACAGGGCCGCGAGTATGGCTACACCTTC	CASSPGQGREYGYTF
TRBV10-3	.	TRBJ1-1	.	TGTGCCATCAGCCATAGTTACACTGAAGCTTTCTTT	CAISHSYTEAFF